Following are 19 T cell receptor beta chains from one sample sequenced in a study of blood T cell repertoires in COVID-19. The assay was immunoSEQ multiplex PCR, and TCRdb's table has in-frame clones only and misses some. The top ten hold around 53% of the sample, which has roughly 50,000 clones, approximately 83% seen once. The sequencing input was peripheral blood. The origin of the receptors is a man aged 70-80 years with acute or convalescent COVID-19.

J is TRBJ2-1 and V is TRBV25-1, with TRBD2 matching over 15 bases. CDR3 length: 17 amino acids. Germline V lookup: CDR1 MGHDK, CDR2 SYGVNS. J lost 6 bases, V lost 2 bases, and 5 bases had no gene match. The DNA of the CDR3 is TGTGCCAGCAGTGAACCGGGACTAGCGGGAGGAATCAATGAGCAGTTCTTC. Translated: CASSEPGLAGGINEQFF.

This chain joins TRBV7-2 and TRBJ1-2; D might be TRBD1 (5 bases). Germline assignment: CDR1 SGHTA and CDR2 FQGNSA. CDR3 length: 14 residues. V was trimmed by 8 bases and J by 4 bases, leaving 17 bases between them. CDR3: CASQPAGGAYGYTF. As DNA, the CDR3 is TGTGCCAGCCAACCAGCCGGGGGAGCCTATGGCTACACCTTC.

This sequence joins TRBV7-9 and TRBJ1-2, with D possibly being TRBD1 (5 bases). Deletions cut 4 bases from V and 5 bases from J, with 23 bases between. This CDR3 is 17 amino acids long. CDR1 is SEHNR and CDR2 is FQNEAQ in the germline V gene (reference sequence). This chain's CDR3 is CASSSHGGEASDYGYTF. The CDR3, as DNA: TGTGCCAGCAGCTCCCATGGGGGGGAGGCGTCCGATTATGGCTACACCTTC.

V gene TRBV30 combines with J gene TRBJ1-5; TRBD1 might be the D (6 bases). The germline gives CDR1 GTSNPN, CDR2 SVGIG (reference sequence). The V end lost 2 bases, the J end lost 3 bases, and 8 bases lay between the germline ends. This CDR3 has 13 residues. CDR3: CAWSRTDNQPQHF. CDR3 in DNA: TGTGCCTGGAGTCGGACAGACAATCAGCCCCAGCATTTT. The full variable domain, its missing parts supplied by reference TRBV30 and TRBJ1-5, is SQTIHQWPATLVQPVGSPLSLECTVEGTSNPNLYWYRQAAGRGLQLLFYSVGIGQISSEVPQNLSASRPQDRQFILSSKKLLLSDSGFYLCAWSRTDNQPQHFGDGTRLSIL.

The chain joins TRBV18 to TRBJ1-3; 7 bases align to TRBD1. With V trimmed by 3 bases and J by 2 bases, 4 bases remained unmatched. CDR3 length equals 15 residues. Germline V lookup: CDR1 KGHSH, CDR2 LQKENI. This CDR3 reads CASSPTGEPGNTIYF. The CDR3, as DNA: TGTGCCAGCTCACCTACAGGGGAACCTGGAAACACCATATATTTT.

The chain couples TRBV30 to TRBJ2-3; D not certain. Germline V gives CDR1 GTSNPN, CDR2 SVGIG (reference sequence). V was shortened by 0 bases and J by 5 bases, with 12 bases between the two germline ends. The CDR3 length is 14 residues. CDR3 bases: TGTGCCTGGAGTGTATCGTCACCACAAGATACGCAGTATTTT. It encodes CAWSVSSPQDTQYF.

CDR3 DNA: TGTGCCAGCAGTTACTCGGCCAGAAACTATGGCTACACCTTC. Protein: CASSYSARNYGYTF. This rearrangement joins TRBV6-5 to TRBJ1-2, with no clear D. The CDR3 extends over 14 amino acids. Trimming removed 0 bases from V and 2 bases from J, with 7 bases in between. CDR1 and CDR2 from the germline V gene are MNHEY and SVGAGI.

The chain combines TRBV6-5 with TRBJ1-1; a possible D gene is TRBD1 (5 bases). V lost 8 bases to trimming and J lost 10 bases, with 23 bases between them. CDR3 length: 14 residues. Germline V CDR1 and CDR2: MNHEY, SVGAGI. CDR3 protein: CASGSMGPGGGAFF. CDR3 bases: TGTGCCAGCGGCTCCATGGGTCCGGGGGGTGGAGCTTTCTTT.

The chain couples TRBV6-5 to TRBJ2-3, with 8 bases identical to TRBD2. The germline V gene has CDR1 MNHEY and CDR2 SVGAGI. V lost 7 bases to trimming and J lost 3 bases; unmatched junction nucleotides: 9. The CDR3 is 15 amino acids. DNA for the CDR3: TGTGCCAGCACCCTGGGACTAGTTGGAACAGATACGCAGTATTTT. Translating gives CASTLGLVGTDTQYF.

CDR3 sequence (DNA): TGTGCCAGCAGTTTATCCGGGGAGACTAACTATGGCTACACCTTC. Translation gives CASSLSGETNYGYTF. This chain links TRBV27 with TRBJ1-2; D remains unclear. CDR3 length equals 15 residues. Germline loops: CDR1 MNHEY, CDR2 SMNVEV (reference sequence). V lost 0 bases and J lost 0, with 8 bases in between.

J is TRBJ1-5 and V is TRBV30; D possibly corresponds to TRBD1 (6 bases). V lost 4 bases, J lost 4 bases, and 17 bases lay in between. The germline CDR1 and CDR2 sequences are GTSNPN and SVGIG (reference sequence). The CDR3 has 15 residues. The CDR3 sequence is CAWNPRGLGNQPQHF. DNA of the CDR3: TGTGCCTGGAATCCCAGGGGATTAGGGAATCAGCCCCAGCATTTT.

The chain recombines TRBV15 with TRBJ2-7, with D possibly TRBD1 on 5 matching bases. V lost 0 bases and J 4 bases, leaving 10 bases between the germline ends. CDR3 length: 14 amino acids. Germline-derived CDR1 and CDR2 are LNHNV and YYDKDF (reference sequence). DNA for the CDR3: TGTGCCACCAGCAGAGATCCAGACAGTTACGAGCAGTACTTC. This sequence encodes CATSRDPDSYEQYF. Full variable domain (outside the CDR3, taken from reference TRBV15 and TRBJ2-7): DAMVIQNPRYQVTQFGKPVTLSCSQTLNHNVMYWYQQKSSQAPKLLFHYYDKDFNNEADTPDNFQSRRPNTSFCFLDIRSPGLGDTAMYLCATSRDPDSYEQYFGPGTRLTVT.

V is TRBV29-1 and J is TRBJ2-1, with 7 bases identical to TRBD2. This CDR3 has 14 residues. Germline CDR1 and CDR2: SQVTM and ANQGSEA. The trim removed 4 bases at V and 11 bases at J, leaving 14 bases unmatched. CDR3 loop: CSVGWRGITEKQFF. CDR3 coding DNA: TGCAGCGTTGGTTGGCGGGGGATAACAGAGAAGCAGTTCTTC.

The chain links TRBV6-5 to TRBJ1-2; D may be TRBD1 (6 bases). CDR3 length: 12 amino acids. Germline V gene sequence: CDR1 MNHEY, CDR2 SVGAGI. V shed 2 bases and J shed 7 bases, with 8 bases lying between them. The CDR3 DNA is TGTGCCAGCAGTTACGACAGGTTTGGCTACACCTTC. This sequence encodes CASSYDRFGYTF.

This chain links TRBV3-1 (or the pseudogene TRBV3-2) with TRBJ2-1, with a weak D call TRBD2 (5 bases). Trimming took off 8 bases at V and 0 bases at J, with 11 bases between the two ends. CDR1 and CDR2 (germline): LGHDT, YNNKEL (reference sequence). CDR3 length: 14 residues. CDR3 DNA: TGTGCCAGCTCGGTAGGAGGCTCCTACAATGAGCAGTTCTTC. Translating gives CASSVGGSYNEQFF.

This sequence joins TRBV6-5 and TRBJ2-1, with 7 bases identical to TRBD2. Trimming cost V 5 bases and J 0 bases; bases outside gene matches: 4. There are 15 residues in the CDR3. In germline, CDR1 is MNHEY, CDR2 SVGAGI. The CDR3 region is CASSSGGSSYNEQFF. CDR3 in DNA: TGTGCCAGCAGTAGCGGCGGGAGCTCCTACAATGAGCAGTTCTTC.

The chain employs TRBV30 and TRBJ2-7; 9 bases line up with TRBD2. Germline V gene data show CDR1 as GTSNPN and CDR2 as SVGIG (reference sequence). J gave up 7 bases and V 5 bases, and 9 bases lay outside the gene matches. The CDR3 runs to 13 residues. Here the CDR3 DNA reads TGTGCCTGGGGACTAGCGCGCCGGAGGGAGCAGTACTTC. This translates into CAWGLARRREQYF. The full variable domain, completed using reference TRBV30 and TRBJ2-7, is SQTIHQWPATLVQPVGSPLSLECTVEGTSNPNLYWYRQAAGRGLQLLFYSVGIGQISSEVPQNLSASRPQDRQFILSSKKLLLSDSGFYLCAWGLARRREQYFGPGTRLTVT.

The J gene is TRBJ1-6, the V gene TRBV6-2 or TRBV6-3, with D perhaps matching TRBD1 (5 bases). Germline V gene data show CDR1 as MNHEY and CDR2 as SVGEGT. The CDR3 spans 14 residues. V lost 6 bases, J lost 9 bases, and 15 bases lay in between. CDR3 protein: CASSFTGIGSPLHF. The CDR3 nucleotides are TGTGCCAGCAGCTTCACAGGAATAGGTTCACCCCTCCACTTT.

This clone was seen a few times. The CDR3 region is CASSSRAGQGTDNEQFF. The CDR3 DNA reads TGTGCCAGCTCTTCTCGTGCGGGACAGGGGACGGATAATGAGCAGTTCTTC. The V call is TRBV18, the J call TRBJ2-1; 10 nucleotides line up with TRBD1. The CDR3 loop spans 17 amino acids. V lost 6 bases to trimming and J lost 7 bases; unmatched junction nucleotides: 15. Germline assignment: CDR1 KGHSH and CDR2 LQKENI.